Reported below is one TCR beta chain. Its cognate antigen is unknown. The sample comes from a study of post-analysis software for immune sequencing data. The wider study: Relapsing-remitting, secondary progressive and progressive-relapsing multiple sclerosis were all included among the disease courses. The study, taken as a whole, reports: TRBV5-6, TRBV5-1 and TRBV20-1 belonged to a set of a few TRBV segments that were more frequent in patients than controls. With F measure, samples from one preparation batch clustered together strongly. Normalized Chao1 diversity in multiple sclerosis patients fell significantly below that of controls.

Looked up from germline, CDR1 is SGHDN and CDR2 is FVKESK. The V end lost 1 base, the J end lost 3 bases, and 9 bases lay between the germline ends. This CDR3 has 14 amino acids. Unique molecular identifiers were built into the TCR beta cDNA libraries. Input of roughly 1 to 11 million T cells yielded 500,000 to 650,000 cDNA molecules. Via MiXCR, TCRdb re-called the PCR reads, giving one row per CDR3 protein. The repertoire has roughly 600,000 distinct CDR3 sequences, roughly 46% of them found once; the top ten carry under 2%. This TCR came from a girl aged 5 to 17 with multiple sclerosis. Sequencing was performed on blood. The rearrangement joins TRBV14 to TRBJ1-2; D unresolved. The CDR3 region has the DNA TGTGCCAGCAGCCAAGGGGCGGTAGACTATGGCTACACCTTC. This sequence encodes CASSQGAVDYGYTF.